The following is a T cell receptor (beta chain) sequence with its context. This record belongs to a study of cytomegalovirus exposure and HLA in healthy donors. The PCR used 60 Vbeta and 13 Jbeta primers. Here immunoSEQ multiplex PCR was the method, and the copy in TCRdb shows in-frame clones only, minus some. This table holds tens of thousands of clones. Trimming removed 0 bases from V and 2 bases from J, with 7 bases in between. CDR3 length: 14 residues. Germline V gene sequence: CDR1 SGHRS, CDR2 YFSETQ. The sequenced material came from PBMCs. The receptor's source is a woman aged 25 to 45 in good health and CMV-seronegative. The chain combines TRBV5-1 with TRBJ2-3; D uncertain. CDR3 sequence reads: CASSLVLITDTQYF. CDR3 nucleotide sequence: TGCGCCAGCAGCTTGGTACTAATCACAGATACGCAGTATTTT.